This T cell receptor beta chain stems from a study of regulatory T cells in long-lasting Graves disease. Germline V lookup: CDR1 MNHEY, CDR2 SVGEGT. V was pared by 6 bases and J by 3 bases, with 12 bases between. The CDR3 is made up of 13 amino acids. This clonotype was seen many times. Regarding time point: newly diagnosed GD, antithyroid drugs for less than 3 months. The TCR library was made from RNA extracted from PBMCs. According to the study, TCR beta libraries were built with iRepertoire HTBI primers and CDR3-region Arm-PCR. From the multiplex PCR reads, TCRdb called clonotypes with MiXCR, one entry per CDR3 protein. The repertoire consists of 550,000 or so distinct CDR3 sequences, with 12% occurring once and the leading ten covering about 8.9%. This sample was shared with a second study, whose subject was T cells in Graves' hyperthyroidism and ophthalmopathy.

This sequence joins TRBV6-2 or TRBV6-3 and TRBJ2-7, with D possibly being TRBD2 (6 bases). The clonotype comes from a woman in her 30s with Graves disease. The sequencing here drew on peripheral blood mononuclear cells (PBMCs), taken at new diagnosis, from a patient treated with antithyroid drugs. CDR3 sequence reads: CASRSPGLYEQYF. The CDR3 bases are TGTGCCAGCAGATCTCCGGGACTCTACGAGCAGTACTTC.